Shown below are 23 T cell receptor beta chains from a single sample sequenced in a study of shared T cell receptors in the human thymus. TCRdb's table, derived via immunoSEQ multiplex PCR, lists solely in-frame clones and lacks some. The sample has under 850,000 clones, around 89% seen once. Another study also made use of these data, one on human thymus T cells.

Sequencing input: thymocytes. The receptors were sampled from a boy younger than two with a congenital heart defect.

V is TRBV12-5 and J is TRBJ1-1; a possible D gene is TRBD1 (6 bases). V was pared by 2 bases and J by 2 bases, with 12 bases between. The CDR3 runs to 15 residues. Germline V gene lookup returns CDR1 LGHNT and CDR2 FRNRAP. The CDR3 sequence is CASGLSTQGNTEAFF. CDR3 sequence (DNA): TGTGCTAGTGGTTTGTCCACACAGGGTAACACTGAAGCTTTCTTT.

CDR3 residues: CASSFTPPEVYEQYF. CDR3 in DNA: TGTGCCAGCAGTTTCACACCACCGGAGGTTTACGAGCAGTACTTC. The rearrangement uses TRBV27 and TRBJ2-7; D might be TRBD2 (5 bases). V was pared by 3 bases and J by 4 bases, with 16 bases between. The germline V gene encodes CDR1 MNHEY and CDR2 SMNVEV (reference sequence). CDR3 size: 15 residues.

This chain links TRBV6-6 with TRBJ2-7; D possibly corresponds to TRBD2 (6 bases). The germline V gene has CDR1 MNHNY and CDR2 SVGAGI (reference sequence). The CDR3 is 13 amino acids. Trimming took off 4 bases at V and 12 bases at J, with 19 bases between the two ends. The CDR3 region is CASSSGTHPGWYF. DNA of the CDR3: TGTGCCAGCAGTTCTGGGACTCACCCTGGGTGGTACTTC.

V is TRBV4-2 and J is TRBJ1-2; 10 bases agree with TRBD1. The CDR3 has 16 amino acids. The V gene end was trimmed by 5 bases and the J gene end by 2 bases; junction bases not matched to a gene: 8. Per germline, CDR1 LGHNA and CDR2 YNFKEQ. The CDR3 DNA sequence: TGTGCCAGCAGCTCAATGCCGGGACAGGGGAACTATGGCTACACCTTC. It translates to CASSSMPGQGNYGYTF.

The sample holds a few counts of this clone. The V and J genes are TRBV20-1 and TRBJ2-7, with a weak D call TRBD1 (6 bases). The CDR3 has 11 residues. Germline V lookup: CDR1 DFQATT, CDR2 SNEGSKA (reference sequence). V lost 6 bases, J lost 4 bases, and 10 bases lay in between. The CDR3 loop reads CSADQGYEQYF. The CDR3 DNA sequence: TGCAGTGCAGACCAGGGGTACGAGCAGTACTTC.

The chain has TRBV30 and TRBJ2-6, with 8 bases fitting TRBD2. This CDR3 contains 21 residues. CDR1 and CDR2 (germline): GTSNPN, SVGIG (reference sequence). Trimming took 0 bases from V and 0 from J; bases not matched to a gene: 16. The CDR3 bases are TGTGCCTGGAGTGTATCGGCGAGCGGGAGAGCTAGGAGCTCTGGGGCCAACGTCCTGACTTTC. As protein: CAWSVSASGRARSSGANVLTF.

V usage is TRBV9 and J usage is TRBJ2-3, with D tentatively TRBD2 (6 bases). Germline V gene lookup returns CDR1 SGDLS and CDR2 YYNGEE. The CDR3 has 19 amino acids. V was shortened by 1 base and J by 2 bases, with 23 bases between the two germline ends. The CDR3 is CASSVSEGLPRRVTDTQYF. The CDR3 DNA sequence: TGTGCCAGCAGCGTAAGTGAGGGACTCCCCCGGCGTGTCACAGATACGCAGTATTTT.

The J gene is TRBJ2-7, the V gene TRBV7-4, with D tentatively TRBD2 (6 bases). Germline values: CDR1 SGHVT, CDR2 SQSDAQ. The CDR3 is made up of 16 amino acids. Trimming took off 1 base at V and 1 base at J, with 14 bases between the two ends. The CDR3 loop is CASSLGASAWSYEQYF. As DNA, the CDR3 is TGTGCCAGCAGCTTAGGGGCTAGCGCGTGGTCCTACGAGCAGTACTTC.

Note on this clone: This sample includes further DNA sequences coding for the same CDR3. The rearrangement links TRBV4-3 to TRBJ2-7, with TRBD2 matching over 7 bases. Germline assignment: CDR1 LGHNA and CDR2 YSLEER. CDR3 size: 12 residues. Germline trimming cut 1 base from V and 7 bases from J; bases unmatched to any gene: 1. The chain's CDR3 is CASSQGGGEQYF. CDR3 nucleotide sequence: TGCGCCAGCAGCCAAGGCGGGGGTGAGCAGTACTTC.

This chain joins TRBV28 and TRBJ2-2; maybe TRBD1 (6 bases). The CDR3 covers 14 residues. Between the trimmed V and J ends, which lost 5 bases and 4 bases, there was a span of 11 bases. Germline loops: CDR1 MDHEN, CDR2 SYDVKM. The CDR3 region is CASSGRGGTGELFF. The DNA of the CDR3 is TGTGCCAGCAGTGGCAGGGGTGGCACCGGGGAGCTGTTTTTT.

The rearrangement joins TRBV6-5 to TRBJ2-5; the match to TRBD1 covers 7 bases. V lost 6 bases and J lost 5; bases outside the gene matches: 9. Germline V lookup: CDR1 MNHEY, CDR2 SVGAGI. The CDR3 covers 14 residues. CDR3 DNA: TGTGCCAGCAGCTTAGGGACAGCTGGGGAGACCCAGTACTTC. It is translated as CASSLGTAGETQYF.

This clone was seen a few times. The rearrangement joins TRBV4-2 to TRBJ2-1; 8 bases are shared with TRBD2. Trimming removed 0 bases from V and 7 bases from J; junction bases left unmatched: 11. The CDR3 has 17 residues. Germline assignment: CDR1 LGHNA and CDR2 YNFKEQ. The CDR3 DNA reads TGTGCCAGCAGCCAAGATCACACTAGCGGAGAGCCTAATGAGCAGTTCTTC. Protein sequence: CASSQDHTSGEPNEQFF.

The rearrangement joins TRBV7-9 to TRBJ2-5; 14 bases match TRBD2. The germline V gene has CDR1 SEHNR and CDR2 FQNEAQ (reference sequence). J was trimmed by 3 bases and V by 5 bases; bases with no gene match: 8. The CDR3 extends over 17 amino acids. The CDR3 DNA reads TGTGCCAGCAGCCCTACCCCGGGACTAGCGGGAGAAGAGACCCAGTACTTC. This sequence encodes CASSPTPGLAGEETQYF.

This sequence joins TRBV19 and TRBJ2-5; no reliable D call. The CDR3 extends over 13 amino acids. With 3 bases removed from V and 3 bases from J, the gap between germline ends came to 8 bases. CDR1 and CDR2 from the germline V gene are LNHDA and SQIVND (reference sequence). CDR3 sequence (DNA): TGTGCCAGTAGTATTGACTGTAAAGAGACCCAGTACTTC. The encoded protein is CASSIDCKETQYF. The complete variable domain, with remaining parts taken from reference TRBV19 and TRBJ2-5, reads DGGITQSPKYLFRKEGQNVTLSCEQNLNHDAMYWYRQDPGQGLRLIYYSQIVNDFQKGDIAEGYSVSREKKESFPLTVTSAQKNPTAFYLCASSIDCKETQYFGPGTRLLVL.

The V gene is TRBV27, the J gene TRBJ1-1; TRBD1 is a possible D gene (5 bases). CDR1 and CDR2 from the germline V gene are MNHEY and SMNVEV (reference sequence). This CDR3 is built from 15 residues. The V end lost 5 bases, the J end lost 0 bases, and 13 bases lay between the germline ends. CDR3 bases: TGTGCCAGCAGTCCCCTCGGGGGAATGAACACTGAAGCTTTCTTT. Its protein product is CASSPLGGMNTEAFF.

The J gene is TRBJ2-7, the V gene TRBV4-1; 8 bases are shared with TRBD1. The CDR3 has 16 residues. Germline CDR1 is MGHRA and CDR2 is YSYEKL. With 4 bases clipped from V and 0 bases from J, the junction kept 8 bases outside the gene matches. The CDR3 nucleotides are TGCGCCAGCAGCCTCTTAAACAGGGGGTTCTCCTACGAGCAGTACTTC. Its protein product is CASSLLNRGFSYEQYF.

This clone occurred once. The gene calls are TRBV7-2 and TRBJ2-7; TRBD2 aligns across 10 bases. V lost 1 base and J lost 5; bases outside the gene matches: 11. Germline CDR1 is SGHTA and CDR2 is FQGNSA. This CDR3 spans 17 amino acids. CDR3 protein: CASSLVASGRGPHEQYF. As DNA, the CDR3 is TGTGCCAGCAGCTTAGTGGCTAGCGGGAGAGGTCCCCACGAGCAGTACTTC.

This chain links TRBV4-1 with TRBJ2-1, with 7 bases fitting TRBD1. Per the germline V gene, CDR1 is MGHRA and CDR2 is YSYEKL. The CDR3 runs to 15 residues. Trimming cost V 2 bases and J 4 bases; bases outside gene matches: 5. CDR3 sequence (DNA): TGCGCCAGCAGCCAAAGGCCGGGACAGTACAATGAGCAGTTCTTC. Residues: CASSQRPGQYNEQFF.

The chain links TRBV7-3 to TRBJ2-5; the match to TRBD1 covers 10 bases. The junction had 3 bases not matched to a gene; V was cut back by 7 bases and J by 4 bases. The CDR3 spans 13 residues. CDR1 is SGHTA, CDR2 FQGTGA, per germline. CDR3 region: CASTRQGAETQYF. In DNA, the CDR3 is TGTGCCAGCACCCGACAGGGGGCAGAGACCCAGTACTTC. The full variable domain, completed using reference TRBV7-3 and TRBJ2-5, is GAGVSQTPSNKVTEKGKYVELRCDPISGHTALYWYRQSLGQGPEFLIYFQGTGAADDSGLPNDRFFAVRPEGSVSTLKIQRTERGDSAVYLCASTRQGAETQYFGPGTRLLVL.

In DNA form, the CDR3 reads TGTGCCAGCAGCCAAGTATTTTTGGACAGGGGCTCCCGTAGCAATCAGCCCCAGCATTTT. Translated, it gives CASSQVFLDRGSRSNQPQHF. The chain carries TRBV4-2 and TRBJ1-5; TRBD1 matches at 9 bases. Germline trimming cut 1 base from V and 0 bases from J; bases unmatched to any gene: 13. Germline-derived CDR1 and CDR2 are LGHNA and YNFKEQ. The CDR3 covers 20 residues.

V is TRBV27 and J is TRBJ2-3; TRBD2 agrees at 7 bases. The germline V gene encodes CDR1 MNHEY and CDR2 SMNVEV (reference sequence). CDR3 length: 15 residues. V lost 2 bases to trimming and J lost 0 bases; unmatched junction nucleotides: 2. The CDR3 DNA is TGTGCCAGCAGTTTAAGCGGGGATAGCACAGATACGCAGTATTTT. Its translation is CASSLSGDSTDTQYF.

The V call is TRBV29-1, the J call TRBJ2-3; 8 positions match TRBD2. This CDR3 comprises 13 residues. Germline-derived CDR1 and CDR2 are SQVTM and ANQGSEA. J gave up 10 bases and V 4 bases, and 10 bases lay outside the gene matches. The CDR3 nucleotides are TGCAGCGTTGGCGGGAGGCCGAGCAATGCGCAGTATTTT. Its protein is CSVGGRPSNAQYF.

The J gene is TRBJ2-2, the V gene TRBV9; 13 bases line up with TRBD2. The CDR3 covers 17 residues. Germline CDR1 is SGDLS and CDR2 is YYNGEE. V was clipped by 3 bases and J by 3 bases; unmatched bases: 5. The CDR3 is CASSELGLAGDTGELFF. CDR3 coding DNA: TGTGCCAGCAGCGAGTTAGGACTAGCGGGAGACACCGGGGAGCTGTTTTTT.